This T cell receptor (beta chain) is from a study of spatial heterogeneity in lung cancer. The presence of a unique molecular identifier marked each TCR cDNA molecule. TCRdb re-called the 5' RACE reads through MiXCR, storing one row per CDR3 protein. The sample lists about 120,000 distinct CDR3 sequences, 12% occurring once. Described time point: blood at routine non-recurrence follow-up after resection. Without sorting, whole RNA was sequenced from tumor, nontumor lung or frozen PBMC. This clonotype occurred a few times. Germline V CDR1 and CDR2: SNHLY, FYNNEI. CDR3 length: 16 amino acids. The J segment lost 2 bases and the V segment lost 3 bases, leaving 7 bases of the junction unmatched.

The source is a male donor with early-stage non-small cell lung cancer. The chain employs TRBV2 and TRBJ2-5; 9 bases are shared with TRBD2. Sequenced here: PBMCs, sampled at follow-up. CDR3 coding DNA: TGTGCCAGCAGTGATTGGGTAGCGGGGGTACAAGAGACCCAGTACTTC. Its protein product is CASSDWVAGVQETQYF.